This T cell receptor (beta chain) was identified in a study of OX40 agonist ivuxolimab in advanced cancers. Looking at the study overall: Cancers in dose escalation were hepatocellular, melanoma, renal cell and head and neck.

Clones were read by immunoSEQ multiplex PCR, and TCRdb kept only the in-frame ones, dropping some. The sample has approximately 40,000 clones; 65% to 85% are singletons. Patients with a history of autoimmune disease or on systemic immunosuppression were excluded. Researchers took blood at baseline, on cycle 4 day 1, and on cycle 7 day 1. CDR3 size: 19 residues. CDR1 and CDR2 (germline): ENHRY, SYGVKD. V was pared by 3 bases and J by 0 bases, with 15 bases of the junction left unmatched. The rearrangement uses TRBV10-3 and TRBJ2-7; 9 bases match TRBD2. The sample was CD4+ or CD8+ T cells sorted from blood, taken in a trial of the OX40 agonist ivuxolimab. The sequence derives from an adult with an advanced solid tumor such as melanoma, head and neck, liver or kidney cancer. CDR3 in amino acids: CAISDFQTTSGPSSYEQYF. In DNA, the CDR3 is TGTGCCATCAGTGACTTCCAGACGACTAGCGGCCCGAGCTCCTACGAGCAGTACTTC.